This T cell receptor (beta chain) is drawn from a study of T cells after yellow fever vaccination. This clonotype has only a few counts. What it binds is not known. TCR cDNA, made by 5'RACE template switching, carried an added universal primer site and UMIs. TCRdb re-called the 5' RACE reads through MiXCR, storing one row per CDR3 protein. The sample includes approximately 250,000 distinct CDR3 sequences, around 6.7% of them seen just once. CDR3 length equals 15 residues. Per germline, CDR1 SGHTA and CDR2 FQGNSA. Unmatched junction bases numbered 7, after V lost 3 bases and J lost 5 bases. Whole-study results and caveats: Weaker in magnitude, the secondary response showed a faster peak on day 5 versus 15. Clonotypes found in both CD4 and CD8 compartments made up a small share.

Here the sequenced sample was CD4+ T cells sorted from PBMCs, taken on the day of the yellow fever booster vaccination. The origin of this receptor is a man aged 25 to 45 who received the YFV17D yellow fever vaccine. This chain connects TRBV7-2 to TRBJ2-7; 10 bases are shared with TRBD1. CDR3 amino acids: CASSFAGQGIDEQYF. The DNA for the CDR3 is TGTGCCAGCAGCTTCGCGGGACAGGGGATCGACGAGCAGTACTTC.